A single sample is the source of the 2 T cell receptor beta chains below, sequenced in a study of post-analysis software for immune sequencing data. Broader study findings: The five TRBV segments detected at higher frequency in patients than in controls included TRBV5-6, TRBV5-1 and TRBV20-1.

Unique molecular identifiers tagged the TCR beta cDNA libraries. One entry per CDR3 protein, called by TCRdb with MiXCR from the PCR reads. The data hold roughly 600,000 distinct CDR3 sequences, with roughly 47% observed a single time. No antigens are known for them. The sequencing sample was made of blood. The receptors derive from a girl between 10 and 17 years old with multiple sclerosis.

The V gene is TRBV6-1, the J gene TRBJ2-1, with D perhaps TRBD1 (6 bases). The CDR3 covers 15 residues. Looked up from germline, CDR1 is MNHNS and CDR2 is SASEGT. The V end was cut by 6 bases, the J end by 11 bases, with 23 bases between. CDR3 region: CASSGLAGALDQQFF. The CDR3 nucleotides read TGTGCCAGCAGCGGACTCGCAGGGGCCCTTGATCAGCAGTTCTTC.

In its sample, this clonotype was seen a few times. V gene TRBV29-1 combines with J gene TRBJ1-1, with TRBD1 matching over 8 bases. In germline, CDR1 is SQVTM, CDR2 ANQGSEA. Trimming removed 8 bases from V and 0 bases from J; junction bases left unmatched: 5. The CDR3 extends over 13 amino acids. The CDR3 reads CSSSGGLNTEAFF. For the CDR3, the DNA is TGCAGCTCGTCAGGGGGCTTGAACACTGAAGCTTTCTTT.